These T cell receptor beta chains were read from a single sample in a study of blood T cell repertoires in COVID-19. Profiled with immunoSEQ multiplex PCR; TCRdb holds only in-frame clones, not every one. The sample shows 300,000 to 500,000 clones, 88% of them seen only once. Sequences were obtained from PBMCs or T cells enriched from blood (not recorded which). The origin of the receptors is a woman aged 35 to 49 with acute COVID-19. CDR3s include the opening cysteine and the closing phenylalanine or tryptophan. The order of the fields is clone size, J gene, V gene, D gene, CDR3 DNA, CDR3 protein. D genes are given only for firm matches. Only part of the rows carry a size: once, few, many, or a class if the clone is expanded.

NA TRBJ1-4 TRBV5-1 TRBD1 TGCGCCAGCAGCCCGGACAGGGGAGGGGAAAAACTGTTTTTT CASSPDRGGEKLFF
once TRBJ1-2 TRBV19 NA TGTGCCAGTTCAATGGCAGGGTGGGACTATGGCTACACCTTC CASSMAGWDYGYTF
NA TRBJ2-3 TRBV6-5 TRBD2 TGTGCCAGCAGCCCCACGACTAGCTCCGTCGATACGCAGTATTTT CASSPTTSSVDTQYF
NA TRBJ1-2 TRBV29-1 TRBD1 TGCAGCGCGTCAGGGGGTGGCTATGGCTACACCTTC CSASGGGYGYTF
NA TRBJ1-2 TRBV27 NA TGTGCCAGCAGTTTAACAGGGAACTATGGCTACACCTTC CASSLTGNYGYTF
once TRBJ1-4 TRBV3-1/TRBV3-2 NA TGTGCCAGCAGCCAATCGACCCTCGGCAGGGTTGCTAATGAAAAACTGTTTTTT CASSQSTLGRVANEKLFF
NA TRBJ2-7 TRBV3-1/TRBV3-2 NA TGTGCCAGCAGCGACTACTACGAGCAGTACTTC CASSDYYEQYF
NA TRBJ1-1 TRBV27 NA TGTGCCAGCAGTTCGGAGGGGCGGGGTAACACTGAAGCTTTCTTT CASSSEGRGNTEAFF
NA TRBJ2-6 TRBV5-1 NA TGCGCCAGCAGCACGTCGGGGGACTCTGGGGCCAACGTCCTGACTTTC CASSTSGDSGANVLTF
NA TRBJ1-3 TRBV3-1/TRBV3-2 NA TGTGCCAGCAGCCACCGGCAGGGGTCTGGAAACACCATATATTTT CASSHRQGSGNTIYF
NA TRBJ2-2 TRBV15 NA TGTGCCACCAGCAAATGGAATGCGGGCGGGGAGCTGTTTTTT CATSKWNAGGELFF
NA TRBJ2-7 TRBV7-9 TRBD2 TGTGCCAGCAGCCCGGGACTAGGTCTCGAGCAGTACTTC CASSPGLGLEQYF
NA TRBJ2-3 TRBV14 TRBD1 TGTGCCAGCAGCACCCGGACAGGGGAAAATACGCAGTATTTT CASSTRTGENTQYF
NA TRBJ1-1 TRBV30 TRBD1 TGTGCCTGTCGGACAGGGGACACTGAAGCTTTCTTT CACRTGDTEAFF
few TRBJ1-2 TRBV6-5 NA TGTGCCAGCAGTTCCCCGACAGTCTATGGCTACACCTTC CASSSPTVYGYTF
NA TRBJ2-6 TRBV25-1 NA TGTGCCAGCAGTGAAACCGTTGCGGGGTCTGGGGCCAACGTCCTGACTTTC CASSETVAGSGANVLTF
once TRBJ1-2 TRBV19 NA TGTGCCAGTAGTATAGGCGGCACCCGGATCTATGGCTACACCTTC CASSIGGTRIYGYTF
NA TRBJ2-1 TRBV5-1 TRBD2 TGCGCCAGCAGCAAAGCGGGGCTAATTGAATCCCCCTCCTACAATGAGCAGTTCTTC CASSKAGLIESPSYNEQFF
NA TRBJ1-2 TRBV30 NA TGTGCCTATCGCCCCCGGGACACGGCTAACTATGGCTACACCTTC CAYRPRDTANYGYTF
NA TRBJ1-4 TRBV11-2 TRBD1 TGTGCCAGCAGCTTTGCATCAGGGGGCGGAGGTGAAAAACTGTTTTTT CASSFASGGGGEKLFF
many TRBJ2-1 TRBV5-1 NA TGCGCCAGCAGCCAAGAGGGAAATGAGCAGTTCTTC CASSQEGNEQFF
NA TRBJ2-1 TRBV7-8 TRBD2 TGTGCCAGCAGCTTCCCGGGACTAGCGGGGGGGAATGAGCAGTTCTTC CASSFPGLAGGNEQFF
NA TRBJ1-2 TRBV7-9 NA TGTGCCAGCAGTCTACCGGGGGGAAACTATGGCTACACCTTC CASSLPGGNYGYTF
once TRBJ1-2 TRBV11-2 NA TGTGCCAGCAGCTTAGATAGAAACTATGGCTACACCTTC CASSLDRNYGYTF
NA TRBJ2-3 TRBV29-1 TRBD1 TGCAGCGTTGAAGGTATCCTCCGGGACAGGGGGCAGGGCACAGATACGCAGTATTTT CSVEGILRDRGQGTDTQYF
NA TRBJ2-5 TRBV3-1/TRBV3-2 TRBD2 TGTGCCAGCAGCCAATTCGCGGGGGGGCCCCTAGAGACCCAGTACTTC CASSQFAGGPLETQYF
NA TRBJ1-2 TRBV4-1 TRBD1 TGCGCCAGCAAGGTCCCAGGGGGGAAGGATGGCTACACCTTC CASKVPGGKDGYTF
NA TRBJ1-2 TRBV25-1 TRBD1 TGTGCCAGCAGTGAGAGACAGGGAGGCTACTATGGCTACACCTTC CASSERQGGYYGYTF
NA TRBJ2-5 TRBV7-2 TRBD1 TGTGCCAGCAGCTTAGGGGACAGGAAGGAGACCCAGTACTTC CASSLGDRKETQYF
once TRBJ1-1 TRBV20-1 NA TGCAGTGCTAGTGAACCGACAGACACTGAAGCTTTCTTT CSASEPTDTEAFF
NA TRBJ1-2 TRBV29-1 TRBD1 TGCAGCGTTGCCCCGACAGGGGCTAACTATGGCTACACCTTC CSVAPTGANYGYTF
few TRBJ2-2 TRBV23-1 NA TGCGCCAGCAGTCATGAGTTTCCGAACACCGGGGAGCTGTTTTTT CASSHEFPNTGELFF
NA TRBJ2-3 TRBV19 NA TGTGCCAGTAGTATCCGGGGGGCGGGAGATACGCAGTATTTT CASSIRGAGDTQYF
NA TRBJ1-5 TRBV4-1 NA TGCGCCAGCAGCCCTGGACTTTATAGCAATCAGCCCCAGCATTTT CASSPGLYSNQPQHF
NA TRBJ1-2 TRBV30 NA TGTGCCGCTCGGGGGGACTATGGCTACACCTTC CAARGDYGYTF
few TRBJ2-7 TRBV11-3 NA TGTGCCAGCAGCTTAGCCTCAGCACAGGGCTACGAGCAGTACTTC CASSLASAQGYEQYF
NA TRBJ2-6 TRBV3-1/TRBV3-2 NA TGTGCCAGCAGCCTTCGACAGAACTCTGGGGCCAACGTCCTGACTTTC CASSLRQNSGANVLTF
NA TRBJ1-6 TRBV18 TRBD1 TGTGCCAGCTCCCAGGGGGCCGGGAGGAATTCACCCCTCCACTTT CASSQGAGRNSPLHF
once TRBJ2-1 TRBV20-1 TRBD2 TGCAGTGCTCCCCTAGCGGGTCGACAGTTCTTC CSAPLAGRQFF
NA TRBJ1-5 TRBV19 NA TGTGCCAGTAGTATGAGGGGGGGAGGTCAGCCCCAGCATTTT CASSMRGGGQPQHF
NA TRBJ1-1 TRBV7-9 NA TGTGCCAGCAGCTTCCAGGGTGCGGAAGCTTTCTTT CASSFQGAEAFF
once TRBJ1-2 TRBV27 TRBD1 TGTGCCAGCAGTCGCACGGGGACAGCCTATGGCTACACCTTC CASSRTGTAYGYTF
NA TRBJ2-7 TRBV6-5 TRBD1 TGTGCCAGCAGCCCACAGGGGGAGTACGAGCAGTACTTC CASSPQGEYEQYF
NA TRBJ1-4 TRBV21-1 NA TGTGCCAGCAGCAAAACTCGAAATGAAAAACTGTTTTTT CASSKTRNEKLFF
NA TRBJ1-5 TRBV6-1 NA TGTGCCAGCAGTGATGGAGCGGGTGCTCAGCCCCAGCATTTT CASSDGAGAQPQHF
NA TRBJ1-3 TRBV5-1 TRBD1 TGCGCCAGCAGCGAGACAGGGCGAAACACCATATATTTT CASSETGRNTIYF
NA TRBJ2-2 TRBV3-1/TRBV3-2 TRBD1 TGTGCCAGCAGCCCTTGGGACAGGGGAACCGGGGAGCTGTTTTTT CASSPWDRGTGELFF